The rows below give T cell receptor beta chains drawn from one sample of a study of blood T cell repertoires in COVID-19. Using immunoSEQ multiplex PCR, the repertoire was profiled, and TCRdb retains in-frame clones only, with some absent. The sample yields 250,000 to 400,000 clones, roughly 88% seen once. Sequences were obtained from peripheral blood. All receptors come from a woman between 25 and 40 years old with COVID-19, enrolled during active disease. Both conserved end residues are part of each CDR3. D genes are given only for firm matches. The size entry is marked missing in some rows and otherwise reads once, few, many or a size class.

.	TRBV19	TRBJ2-5	TRBD1	CASSTQGQETQYF	TGTGCCAGTAGTACACAGGGGCAAGAGACCCAGTACTTC
once	TRBV7-2	TRBJ1-2	.	CASSLVIGGIYGYTF	TGTGCCAGCAGCTTGGTGATAGGAGGGATATATGGCTACACCTTC
.	TRBV7-2	TRBJ2-7	TRBD1	CASSLTAAGGAVYEQYF	TGTGCCAGCAGCTTAACGGCGGCAGGGGGCGCGGTGTACGAGCAGTACTTC
once	TRBV5-4	TRBJ1-1	.	CASSFELQNTEAFF	TGTGCCAGCAGCTTCGAACTACAAAACACTGAAGCTTTCTTT
.	TRBV29-1	TRBJ1-4	TRBD1	CSVDPGQGGEKLFF	TGCAGCGTGGACCCGGGACAGGGAGGTGAAAAACTGTTTTTT
.	TRBV3-1/TRBV3-2	TRBJ2-7	.	CASSRTPQGSYEQYF	TGTGCCAGCAGCCGAACTCCACAGGGTTCCTACGAGCAGTACTTC
.	TRBV3-1/TRBV3-2	TRBJ2-1	TRBD2	CASSRQRELRGEQFF	TGTGCCAGCAGCCGTCAGCGGGAGCTCAGAGGTGAGCAGTTCTTC
few	TRBV7-9	TRBJ1-2	.	CASSPDGEYGYTF	TGTGCCAGCAGCCCCGACGGGGAATATGGCTACACCTTC
once	TRBV28	TRBJ2-5	.	CASSFRAQTQYF	TGTGCCAGCAGTTTCAGGGCTCAGACCCAGTACTTC
.	TRBV30	TRBJ2-3	.	CAWSVRDTQYF	TGTGCCTGGAGTGTTCGAGATACGCAGTATTTT
few	TRBV7-7	TRBJ2-2	TRBD1	CASSADRGNTGELFF	TGTGCCAGCAGCGCGGACAGGGGGAACACCGGGGAGCTGTTTTTT
.	TRBV11-2	TRBJ2-1	.	CASSSRGDFSYNEQFF	TGTGCCAGCAGCTCGCGAGGAGACTTTTCCTACAATGAGCAGTTCTTC
few	TRBV5-1	TRBJ1-2	TRBD1	CASSTGTGLSNYGYTF	TGCGCCAGCAGCACCGGGACAGGGCTTTCTAACTATGGCTACACCTTC
.	TRBV28	TRBJ2-7	.	CASSLANGYEQYF	TGTGCCAGCAGTTTAGCTAACGGGTACGAGCAGTACTTC
few	TRBV5-1	TRBJ1-1	TRBD1	CASSLEDTGGNEAFF	TGCGCCAGCAGCTTGGAAGATACAGGGGGGAATGAGGCTTTCTTT
.	TRBV6-5	TRBJ2-6	.	CASSYGWSGANVLTF	TGTGCCAGCAGCTATGGTTGGTCTGGGGCCAACGTCCTGACTTTC
.	TRBV5-1	TRBJ2-3	.	CASSLGQGADTQYF	TGCGCCAGCAGCTTGGGGCAGGGCGCAGATACGCAGTATTTT
.	TRBV4-1	TRBJ1-5	TRBD1	CASSPDRGLSQPQHF	TGCGCCAGCAGCCCCGACAGGGGGCTTAGTCAGCCCCAGCATTTT
few	TRBV7-2	TRBJ1-5	.	CASSTYRDQPQHF	TGTGCCAGCAGCACATACAGGGACCAGCCCCAGCATTTT
.	TRBV7-6	TRBJ1-6	.	CASRPSRGPDSPLHF	TGTGCCAGCAGGCCCTCCAGGGGCCCGGATTCACCCCTCCACTTT
.	TRBV3-1/TRBV3-2	TRBJ2-1	.	CASSRGVSSYNEQFF	TGTGCCAGCAGCCGAGGCGTTAGCTCCTACAATGAGCAGTTCTTC
few	TRBV5-1	TRBJ2-7	TRBD1	CASSAGSGQTSEQYF	TGCGCCAGCAGCGCTGGGTCGGGACAGACAAGCGAGCAGTACTTC
few	TRBV18	TRBJ1-2	TRBD1	CASSALGTGNYGYTF	TGTGCCAGCTCAGCACTAGGGACAGGGAACTATGGCTACACCTTC
.	TRBV7-9	TRBJ2-1	.	CASSLVGHEQFF	TGTGCCAGCAGCTTAGTGGGCCATGAGCAGTTCTTC
.	TRBV27	TRBJ1-1	TRBD1	CASSPNRGTEAFF	TGTGCCAGCAGTCCTAACAGGGGTACTGAAGCTTTCTTT
.	TRBV5-4	TRBJ1-2	.	CASSSPTGSGYGYTF	TGTGCCAGCAGCTCCCCGACAGGTTCAGGCTATGGCTACACCTTC
.	TRBV28	TRBJ1-6	.	CASSFPTDDSPLHF	TGTGCCAGCAGTTTCCCGACAGATGACTCACCCCTCCACTTT
.	TRBV5-5	TRBJ1-1	TRBD1	CASSWGQTANTEAFF	TGTGCCAGCAGCTGGGGACAGACTGCGAACACTGAAGCTTTCTTT
.	TRBV10-1	TRBJ2-1	TRBD2	CASSEPSGRRFAYNEQFF	TGCGCCAGCAGTGAGCCCAGCGGGAGACGGTTTGCTTACAATGAGCAGTTCTTC
.	TRBV27	TRBJ1-2	TRBD1	CASSSTQGYGYTF	TGTGCCAGCAGTTCAACACAGGGGTATGGCTACACCTTC
.	TRBV7-9	TRBJ2-7	TRBD1	CASSISRDRQYF	TGTGCCAGCAGCATAAGCCGGGACAGACAGTACTTC
.	TRBV27	TRBJ1-6	.	CASSLEPGLGSSPLHF	TGTGCCAGCAGCTTAGAGCCGGGACTCGGGAGTTCACCCCTCCACTTT
.	TRBV6-5	TRBJ1-4	.	CASSYLWEINEKLFF	TGTGCCAGCAGTTATCTATGGGAGATTAATGAAAAACTGTTTTTT
.	TRBV25-1	TRBJ1-1	.	CASSAYPSISYAFF	TGTGCCAGCAGTGCTTACCCCAGTATCTCGTACGCTTTCTTT
.	TRBV7-6	TRBJ1-1	.	CASSSDRNTEAFF	TGTGCCAGCAGCTCCGACAGGAACACTGAAGCTTTCTTT
.	TRBV5-5	TRBJ2-7	TRBD1	CASSLEDRGGHEQYF	TGTGCCAGCAGCTTGGAGGACAGGGGAGGCCACGAGCAGTACTTC
.	TRBV19	TRBJ1-6	.	CASDQGMASPLHF	TGTGCCAGTGATCAGGGAATGGCTTCACCCCTCCACTTT
once	TRBV12-3/TRBV12-4	TRBJ2-7	.	CASSGWVIYEQYF	TGTGCCAGCAGCGGGTGGGTTATCTACGAGCAGTACTTC
.	TRBV2	TRBJ1-1	.	CASKGLQAEILTEAFF	TGTGCCAGCAAAGGGTTACAGGCGGAGATTCTCACTGAAGCTTTCTTT
.	TRBV5-6	TRBJ2-7	.	CASSLVGGRDGGSSYEQYF	TGTGCCAGCAGCTTGGTGGGGGGGCGCGACGGAGGAAGCTCCTACGAGCAGTACTTC
.	TRBV7-3	TRBJ2-6	TRBD1	CASSSGQAGANVLTF	TGTGCCAGCAGTTCGGGACAGGCTGGGGCCAACGTCCTGACTTTC
.	TRBV2	TRBJ1-2	.	CASSAVYGYTF	TGTGCCAGCAGTGCGGTTTATGGCTACACCTTC